These 6 T cell receptor beta chains were sequenced from one sample in a study of blood T cell repertoires in COVID-19. Sequencing was performed with immunoSEQ multiplex PCR; in TCRdb, only in-frame clones are kept and a portion is missing. The sample holds 250,000 to 300,000 clones, roughly 90% seen once. Sequencing was carried out using peripheral blood. These receptors originate from a woman aged 25 to 39 with COVID-19, enrolled during active disease.

This clone occurred once. The rearrangement joins TRBV11-2 to TRBJ2-5, with D perhaps matching TRBD1 (6 bases). CDR1 is SGHAT, CDR2 FQNNGV, per germline. The CDR3 covers 16 residues. Trimming took off 4 bases at V and 2 bases at J, with 17 bases between the two ends. The CDR3 sequence: CASSSPPNRAQETQYF. CDR3 coding DNA: TGTGCCAGCAGCTCCCCACCCAACAGGGCGCAAGAGACCCAGTACTTC.

The rearrangement uses TRBV27 and TRBJ2-7; TRBD1 matches at 9 bases. V was clipped by 6 bases and J by 3 bases; unmatched bases: 6. Germline CDR1 and CDR2: MNHEY and SMNVEV (reference sequence). The CDR3 loop spans 14 amino acids. The CDR3 spells CASSSGTGLYEQYF. The CDR3 DNA is TGTGCCAGCAGCTCCGGGACAGGGCTCTACGAGCAGTACTTC.

The rearrangement links TRBV4-1 to TRBJ1-1; D gene unclear. Trimming took off 0 bases at V and 7 bases at J, with 9 bases between the two ends. The CDR3 is 13 residues long. The germline gives CDR1 MGHRA, CDR2 YSYEKL. The CDR3 protein is CASSQDPEVEAFF. The CDR3 nucleotides read TGCGCCAGCAGCCAAGATCCGGAGGTTGAAGCTTTCTTT.

In this sample, this clone turned up a few times. The J gene is TRBJ1-5, the V gene TRBV25-1; 8 nucleotides agree with TRBD1. Trimming at V came to 7 bases and at J to 5 bases, leaving 4 bases not matched to a gene. The germline V gene has CDR1 MGHDK and CDR2 SYGVNS. CDR3 length equals 13 residues. Written as DNA, the CDR3 is TGTGCCAGCAAAGGACAGGGCCATCAGCCCCAGCATTTT. Its translation: CASKGQGHQPQHF.

This clone was recorded once. The rearrangement uses TRBV7-9 and TRBJ2-2; the D gene is possibly TRBD2 (6 bases). Germline V gene lookup returns CDR1 SEHNR and CDR2 FQNEAQ (reference sequence). Trimming left V 4 bases short and J 5 bases short, with 17 bases between. The CDR3 runs 16 residues. The CDR3 nucleotides are TGTGCCAGCAGCTATCAAAGTGCCCGGGGGACCGGGGAGCTGTTTTTT. It translates to CASSYQSARGTGELFF. The variable domain in full, with the rest retrieved from reference TRBV7-9 and TRBJ2-2, is DTGVSQNPRHKITKRGQNVTFRCDPISEHNRLYWYRQTLGQGPEFLTYFQNEAQLEKSRLLSDRFSAERPKGSFSTLEIQRTEQGDSAMYLCASSYQSARGTGELFFGEGSRLTVL.

The gene calls are TRBV19 and TRBJ1-4; D unresolved. V lost 1 base and J 0 bases, leaving 9 bases between the germline ends. The length of the CDR3 is 16 residues. Per germline, CDR1 LNHDA and CDR2 SQIVND (reference sequence). CDR3 residues: CASSIVAAPTNEKLFF. DNA for the CDR3: TGTGCCAGTAGTATAGTGGCGGCACCAACTAATGAAAAACTGTTTTTT.